What follows describes a single T cell receptor beta chain. These data come from a study of CD8 T cells in Susac syndrome. High-throughput TCR beta sequencing covered peripheral CD8+ and CD4+ T cells. CDR3 length equals 14 residues. Trimming shortened V by 4 bases and J by 6 bases, and 13 bases separated the two germline ends. The RNA, roughly 0.45 to 1 ug, was put through reverse transcription using random hexamers. MiXCR, applied by TCRdb to the immunoSEQ multiplex PCR reads, yields one record per CDR3 protein. Here the sample spans about 180,000 distinct CDR3 sequences, roughly 95% being singletons.

Sequencing was performed on CD4+ T cells from PBMCs. The origin of this receptor is a human donor with multiple sclerosis. The V gene is TRBV12-3 or TRBV12-4, the J gene TRBJ2-1, with D maybe TRBD1 (5 bases). The CDR3 sequence is CASSSQQVSNEQFF. The CDR3 nucleotides are TGTGCCAGCAGTTCGCAACAGGTTTCCAATGAGCAGTTCTTC.